This T cell receptor beta chain was captured in a study of T cells in localized non-small cell lung cancer. The table came from immunoSEQ multiplex PCR; TCRdb's copy has only in-frame clones and leaves some out. In the table there are 15,000 to 25,000 clones, under 95% of which are singletons. The CDR3 runs 14 residues. Germline-derived CDR1 and CDR2 are LNHDA and SQIVND (reference sequence). J lost 3 bases, V lost 5 bases, and 5 bases had no gene match. V gene TRBV19 combines with J gene TRBJ1-2, with 8 bases that match TRBD1. Sequencing was performed on peripheral blood, taken before any cancer treatment. This TCR derives from a male donor at least 60 years old with stage I squamous cell lung carcinoma. DNA of the CDR3: TGTGCCAGTAGTTCCAGGGGGCGAGACTATGGCTACACCTTC. It yields the protein CASSSRGRDYGYTF.